This T cell receptor (beta chain) was recorded in a study of CD8+ T cells in alopecia areata. Findings of the study overall: The study found TCR sharing across patients less clear than in mice, possibly for HLA reasons.

The treatment denotes: oral pan-JAK inhibitor, 5-10 mg twice daily. The CDR3 has 16 residues. V lost 8 bases, J lost 2 bases, and 22 bases lay in between. Germline V gene sequence: CDR1 MDHEN, CDR2 SYDVKM. This clone has only one observation. The antigen is unknown. RNA, once extracted, was reverse transcribed into cDNA for use as the sequencing template. TCRdb's copy holds only in-frame clones and misses some; the assay was immunoSEQ multiplex PCR. Counted here are about 190,000 clones, 60% to 70% occurring once; the ten biggest clones make up approximately 0.7%. The gene calls are TRBV28 and TRBJ2-7; D is unclear. The sequence derives from a human donor with alopecia areata. The input for sequencing was CD4+ T cells sorted from blood, taken at week 4, from a patient treated with tofacitinib. CDR3 region: CASSLPKRDRAYEQYF. The CDR3 nucleotides read TGTGCCAGCTCTCTCCCTAAAAGAGACCGCGCCTACGAGCAGTACTTC.